This TCR beta chain originates from a study of tumor-infiltrating lymphocytes in oesophageal squamous cell carcinoma. V was pared by 3 bases and J by 1 base, with 11 bases between. The CDR3 loop spans 15 amino acids. CDR1 is SGHTA, CDR2 FQGNSA, per germline. This clonotype was found once. In TCRdb, the PCR reads were re-called with MiXCR into one record per CDR3 protein. The sample carries about 17,000 distinct CDR3 sequences, around 50% recorded once. Sequenced input: normal esophageal tissue next to the tumor. The gene calls are TRBV7-2 and TRBJ2-3; possible D gene TRBD2, 5 bases. The receptor was derived from a female donor with esophageal squamous cell carcinoma. Here the CDR3 DNA reads TGTGCCAGCAGCTTCGGACTTGCCGGCACAGATACGCAGTATTTT. Amino acids: CASSFGLAGTDTQYF. Filled out from reference TRBV7-2 and TRBJ2-3, the complete variable domain reads GAGVSQSPSNKVTEKGKDVELRCDPISGHTALYWYRQSLGQGLEFLIYFQGNSAPDKSGLPSDRFSAERTGGSVSTLTIQRTQQEDSAVYLCASSFGLAGTDTQYFGPGTRLTVL.